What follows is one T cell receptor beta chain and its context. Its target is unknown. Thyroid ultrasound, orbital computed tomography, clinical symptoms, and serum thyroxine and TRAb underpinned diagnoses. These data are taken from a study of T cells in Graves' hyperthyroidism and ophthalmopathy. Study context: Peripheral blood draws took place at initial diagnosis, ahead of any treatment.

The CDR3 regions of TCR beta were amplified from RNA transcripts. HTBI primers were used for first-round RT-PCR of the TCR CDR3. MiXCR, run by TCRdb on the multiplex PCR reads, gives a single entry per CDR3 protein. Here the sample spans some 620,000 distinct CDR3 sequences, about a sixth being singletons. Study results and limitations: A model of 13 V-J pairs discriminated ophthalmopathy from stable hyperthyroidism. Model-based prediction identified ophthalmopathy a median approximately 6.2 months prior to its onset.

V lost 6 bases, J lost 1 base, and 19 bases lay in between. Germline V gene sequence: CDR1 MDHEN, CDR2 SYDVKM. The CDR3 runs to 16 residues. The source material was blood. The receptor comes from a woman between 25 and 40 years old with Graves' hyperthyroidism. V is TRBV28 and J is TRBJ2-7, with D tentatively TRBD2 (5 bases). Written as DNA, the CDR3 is TGTGCCAGCAGAACACCCGCCCGACGGGGATCCTACGAGCAGTACTTC. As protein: CASRTPARRGSYEQYF.